This is a list of T cell receptor beta chains from one sample in a study of T cell responses to AZD1222 COVID-19 vaccine. Sequencing used immunoSEQ multiplex PCR; TCRdb keeps in-frame clones, though not all of them. Among 100,000 to 120,000 clones, about 88% were seen once, and the ten largest hold about 1.6%. Sequencing used peripheral blood, obtained on day 0 of AZD1222 vaccination. These receptors originate from an adult in good health. The CDR3 runs from the conserved cysteine through the conserved F or W. The D gene is left open where the match is weak. The size field is filled for only some rows; it gives once, few, many or a size class.

v_gene	d_gene	abundance	j_gene	CDR3nt	CDR3aa
TRBV5-1	NA	NA	TRBJ1-2	TGCGCCAGCAGCTTTCAGGGCCGCCGTTCTAACTATGGCTACACCTTC	CASSFQGRRSNYGYTF
TRBV10-2	NA	NA	TRBJ1-1	TGCGCCAGCAGTGACGGAGTAGACACTGAAGCTTTCTTT	CASSDGVDTEAFF
TRBV4-2	NA	NA	TRBJ1-3	TGTGCCAGCAGCCAAGATTATAGAGTCCTCTCTGGAAACACCATATATTTT	CASSQDYRVLSGNTIYF
TRBV4-2	NA	NA	TRBJ2-2	TGTGCCAGCAGCCAGGCAACCGGGGGAAACACCGGGGAGCTGTTTTTT	CASSQATGGNTGELFF
TRBV19	NA	NA	TRBJ1-1	TGTGCCAGTAGTCCACCTTCGGGGGGGGCCTCTGAAGCTTTCTTT	CASSPPSGGASEAFF
TRBV2	TRBD1	once	TRBJ1-1	TGTGCCAGCAAAAAAGGACAGGACCCTCCTGAAGCTTTCTTT	CASKKGQDPPEAFF
TRBV30	TRBD1	NA	TRBJ1-2	TGTGCCCAACGCCGGGACAGCTATGGCTACACCTTC	CAQRRDSYGYTF
TRBV10-3	TRBD1	NA	TRBJ1-2	TGTGCCATCAGGGGGACAGGCAGCTATGGCTACACCTTC	CAIRGTGSYGYTF
TRBV3-1/TRBV3-2	TRBD2	few	TRBJ2-2	TGTGCCAGCAGCCCGCGACTAGCGGGAGGTAACGGGGAGCTGTTTTTT	CASSPRLAGGNGELFF
TRBV19	NA	NA	TRBJ1-2	TGTGCCAGTAGTCCGGCAGGAGGGGGTAGGGGCTACACCTTC	CASSPAGGGRGYTF
TRBV28	TRBD1	NA	TRBJ2-2	TGTGCCAGCAAACAGGGGTGGACCGGGGAGCTGTTTTTT	CASKQGWTGELFF
TRBV19	TRBD1	NA	TRBJ1-5	TGTGCCAGTAGTATAGGCGCCAGGGGGGAATTTCTGGGCAATCAGCCCCAGCATTTT	CASSIGARGEFLGNQPQHF
TRBV6-5	NA	NA	TRBJ2-1	TGTGCCAGCAGTCCCCGGAGGGCGGGACAGTTTGAGTTCTTC	CASSPRRAGQFEFF
TRBV18	NA	once	TRBJ1-1	TGTGCCAGCTCCTCGAGTTCAGCTGAAGCTTTCTTT	CASSSSSAEAFF
TRBV7-9	NA	NA	TRBJ1-2	TGTGCCAGCAGCAACCCCGATGGGGGCGTACGGTACACCTTC	CASSNPDGGVRYTF
TRBV2	NA	NA	TRBJ2-1	TGTGCCAGCAGGACCCATTTCAATGAGCAGTTCTTC	CASRTHFNEQFF
TRBV7-9	NA	once	TRBJ1-5	TGTGCCAGCAGCCGGGGGTCAGGGGAACAGCCCCAGCATTTT	CASSRGSGEQPQHF
TRBV7-8	TRBD1	NA	TRBJ2-7	TGTGCCAGCAGCTTAATAGGGGTACAGGGGTTCGAGCAGTACTTC	CASSLIGVQGFEQYF
TRBV6-6	NA	NA	TRBJ2-5	TGTGCCAGCAGTTCGGGACTGGCGGAGACCCAGTACTTC	CASSSGLAETQYF
TRBV2	NA	NA	TRBJ1-1	TGTGCCAGCAGTGCCCCGGACATCCCGAACACTGAAGCTTTCTTT	CASSAPDIPNTEAFF
TRBV9	NA	NA	TRBJ1-6	TGTGCCAGCACCCGGGACATCTCTAATTCACCCCTCCACTTT	CASTRDISNSPLHF
TRBV9	NA	NA	TRBJ1-3	TGTGCCAGCAGCAACTCCCCAGGGAGGGGAAACACCATATATTTT	CASSNSPGRGNTIYF
TRBV2	NA	NA	TRBJ2-1	TGTGCCAGCAGTGTCGGACCGAGGGAGCAGTTCTTC	CASSVGPREQFF
TRBV15	TRBD1	NA	TRBJ2-2	TGTGCCACCAGCGGAGGGACAGGGGTACCCGGGGAGCTGTTTTTT	CATSGGTGVPGELFF
TRBV19	NA	NA	TRBJ1-4	TGTGCCAGTAGTAGGACAGCAACTAATGAAAAACTGTTTTTT	CASSRTATNEKLFF
TRBV18	TRBD1	NA	TRBJ1-1	TGTGCCAGCTCACCAAAGGGGGCAGGGGTGAACACTGAAGCTTTCTTT	CASSPKGAGVNTEAFF
TRBV7-8	TRBD1	NA	TRBJ1-5	TGTGCCAGCAGCTTAACACAGGGGTTCAATCAGCCCCAGCATTTT	CASSLTQGFNQPQHF
TRBV18	NA	NA	TRBJ1-5	TGTGCCAGCTCATTTAAGAGAATGAGCAATCAGCCCCAGCATTTT	CASSFKRMSNQPQHF
TRBV6-2/TRBV6-3	TRBD1	NA	TRBJ1-5	TGTGCCAGCAGTACCCCCGACAGGGTCAATCAGCCCCAGCATTTT	CASSTPDRVNQPQHF
TRBV3-1/TRBV3-2	NA	NA	TRBJ2-7	TGTGCCAGCATGAAGGGCTACGAGCAGTACTTC	CASMKGYEQYF
TRBV7-2	NA	once	TRBJ2-1	TGTGCCAGCAGCTTCAACAGGGACAATGAGCAGTTCTTC	CASSFNRDNEQFF
TRBV9	NA	NA	TRBJ2-7	TGTGCCAGCAGCGGGGCAGCCAGTACAGCGGTTCGGTACGAGCAGTACTTC	CASSGAASTAVRYEQYF
TRBV5-1	NA	NA	TRBJ2-2	TGCGCCAGCAGCTACTACTCGAACACCGGGGAGCTGTTTTTT	CASSYYSNTGELFF
TRBV6-6	TRBD1	NA	TRBJ1-2	TGTGCCAGCAGTCTAAGGTTCGGGACAGGAAAAATTAACTATGGCTACACCTTC	CASSLRFGTGKINYGYTF
TRBV6-5	NA	once	TRBJ1-1	TGTGCCAGCAGGAGGACGGAACTCTTCGTAGCTTTCTTT	CASRRTELFVAFF
TRBV9	NA	NA	TRBJ2-1	TGTGCCAGCAGCGTGGCGGTTGAGCAGTTCTTC	CASSVAVEQFF
TRBV11-2	NA	NA	TRBJ2-5	TGTGCCAGCAGCTTCAAGGGGGGAGAGACCCAGTACTTC	CASSFKGGETQYF
TRBV9	TRBD1	NA	TRBJ1-2	TGTGCCAGCAGCTTTCGACAGGGGGTCCGAGGCTACACCTTC	CASSFRQGVRGYTF
TRBV6-5	NA	NA	TRBJ2-5	TGTGCCAGCTTACGGGGTTCTGGGGAGACCCAGTACTTC	CASLRGSGETQYF
TRBV2	TRBD1	NA	TRBJ1-1	TGTGCCAGCAGTGTGACAGGGCCGAACACTGAAGCTTTCTTT	CASSVTGPNTEAFF
TRBV11-3	NA	NA	TRBJ1-1	TGTGCCAGCAGCTTTCAGCAGGGAACTGAAGCTTTCTTT	CASSFQQGTEAFF
TRBV6-5	NA	NA	TRBJ1-1	TGTGCCAGCAGTTACTCAAAGAACACTGAAGCTTTCTTT	CASSYSKNTEAFF
TRBV27	NA	few	TRBJ2-1	TGTGCCAGCAGTTTAGGGCCCAATGAGCAGTTCTTC	CASSLGPNEQFF
TRBV7-9	TRBD1	NA	TRBJ1-1	TGTGCCAGCAGCCCGCTAACTGGGACAGGGAACACTGAAGCTTTCTTT	CASSPLTGTGNTEAFF
TRBV2	TRBD2	NA	TRBJ2-1	TGTGCCAGCAGAGGACTAGCGGGGGGGGAGCAGTTCTTC	CASRGLAGGEQFF
TRBV6-5	TRBD1	NA	TRBJ1-4	TGTGCCAGCAGTTTACAGGGGGCGTCGCGAGAAAAACTGTTTTTT	CASSLQGASREKLFF
TRBV30	NA	few	TRBJ1-2	TGTGCCTGGAGTGTATTGTCCGTCTATGGCTACACCTTC	CAWSVLSVYGYTF
TRBV29-1	NA	NA	TRBJ2-1	TGCAGCGTTGAAGATCTAGCAACCAATGAGCAGTTCTTC	CSVEDLATNEQFF
TRBV11-2	NA	NA	TRBJ1-1	TGTGCCAGCAGCATAAATCCGTCAGGGAGTCTGAACACTGAAGCTTTCTTT	CASSINPSGSLNTEAFF
TRBV5-4	NA	NA	TRBJ1-6	TGTGCCAGCAGCTTCGGGGGTATTGATTCACCCCTCCACTTT	CASSFGGIDSPLHF
TRBV25-1	TRBD1	NA	TRBJ1-2	TGTGCCAGCAGTGCCGGACAGGGACTCGCAGTAGGCTACACCTTC	CASSAGQGLAVGYTF
TRBV18	NA	NA	TRBJ2-5	TGTGCCAGCACCTTGACGGGGGTCCAAGAGACCCAGTACTTC	CASTLTGVQETQYF
TRBV7-6	NA	NA	TRBJ1-1	TGTGCCAGCAGCAGCAGCGTTGAAGCTTTCTTT	CASSSSVEAFF